A selection of T cell receptor beta chains follows, all from one sample in a study of shared clonotypes between healthy human individuals. This table comes from immunoSEQ multiplex PCR, and its TCRdb copy is limited to in-frame clones, with some not included. This table holds 2 million to 2.5 million clones, approximately 90% found once. The specimen sequenced was naive CD4+ T cells from PBMCs. All receptors derive from a young man in good health. Some clones in this sample may be carry-over from other donors' samples. CDR3s include the opening cysteine and the closing phenylalanine or tryptophan. Each record gives: J gene, D gene, V gene, clone size, CDR3 DNA, CDR3 protein. A D gene is named only where the DNA matches it firmly. Expanded clones are given a class, and other clones once, few, many or no size at all.

J gene: TRBJ1-2; D gene: TRBD1; V gene: TRBV7-2; clone size: NA; CDR3 DNA: TGTGCCAGCAGCTTAGACAGGGGTAGAGGCTACACCTTC; CDR3 protein: CASSLDRGRGYTF
J gene: TRBJ2-7; D gene: TRBD2; V gene: TRBV28; clone size: NA; CDR3 DNA: TGTGCCAGCAGTTTAGACGGAGCGGGAGGGCCATACGAGCAGTACTTC; CDR3 protein: CASSLDGAGGPYEQYF
J gene: TRBJ2-3; D gene: NA; V gene: TRBV5-1; clone size: NA; CDR3 DNA: TGCGCCAGCAGCTTGGGCTCCCCTAGCGTGGCGCAGTATTTT; CDR3 protein: CASSLGSPSVAQYF
J gene: TRBJ2-1; D gene: NA; V gene: TRBV28; clone size: NA; CDR3 DNA: TGTGCCAGCAGCAATCTCGGCGTATCAAATGAGCAGTTCTTC; CDR3 protein: CASSNLGVSNEQFF
J gene: TRBJ2-1; D gene: NA; V gene: TRBV2; clone size: NA; CDR3 DNA: TGTGCCAGCGGCTCGAACTTTGACGGTGAGCAGTTCTTC; CDR3 protein: CASGSNFDGEQFF
J gene: TRBJ2-7; D gene: NA; V gene: TRBV15; clone size: NA; CDR3 DNA: TGTGCCACCAGCAGACGTGACGGGTCCCCCTACGAGCAGTACTTC; CDR3 protein: CATSRRDGSPYEQYF
J gene: TRBJ2-7; D gene: NA; V gene: TRBV18; clone size: NA; CDR3 DNA: TGTGCCAGCTCCCTCGGGTACGAGCAGTACTTC; CDR3 protein: CASSLGYEQYF
J gene: TRBJ2-7; D gene: NA; V gene: TRBV13; clone size: NA; CDR3 DNA: TGTGCCAGCAGCTTACGCGGGTACGAGCAGTACTTC; CDR3 protein: CASSLRGYEQYF
J gene: TRBJ2-7; D gene: TRBD1; V gene: TRBV9; clone size: once; CDR3 DNA: TGTGCCAGCAGCGTCCAGACAGGGGGCTACGAGCAGTACTTC; CDR3 protein: CASSVQTGGYEQYF
J gene: TRBJ2-3; D gene: TRBD2; V gene: TRBV9; clone size: NA; CDR3 DNA: TGTGCCAGCAGCGTACGAGCGGGAGTGGATACGCAGTATTTT; CDR3 protein: CASSVRAGVDTQYF
J gene: TRBJ2-5; D gene: TRBD2; V gene: TRBV11-2; clone size: NA; CDR3 DNA: TGTGCCAGCAGCCCTACTTGGAGCGGGGCGCAAGAGACCCAGTACTTC; CDR3 protein: CASSPTWSGAQETQYF
J gene: TRBJ2-7; D gene: NA; V gene: TRBV5-4; clone size: NA; CDR3 DNA: TGTGCCAGCAGCCCCCCCCAGGGAGTCCCCTACGAGCAGTACTTC; CDR3 protein: CASSPPQGVPYEQYF
J gene: TRBJ1-4; D gene: NA; V gene: TRBV4-2; clone size: NA; CDR3 DNA: TGTGCCAGCAGCCAGACCCGGGGCGGGGAGGGGGAAAAACTGTTTTTT; CDR3 protein: CASSQTRGGEGEKLFF
J gene: TRBJ2-7; D gene: TRBD2; V gene: TRBV11-3; clone size: NA; CDR3 DNA: TGTGCCAGCAGCTCTAGCGGAGGCTACGAGCAGTACTTC; CDR3 protein: CASSSSGGYEQYF